Following are 17 T cell receptor beta chains from one sample sequenced in a study of response to subunit inactivated influenza vaccine. TCRdb analysed the RT-PCR reads with MiXCR anew, one entry per CDR3 protein. The data contain some 150,000 distinct CDR3 sequences, less than 15% of them singletons. A further study also used this sample, focusing on T cells expressing NK-cell markers. That paper adds: TCR beta libraries carry UMIs added by 5'RACE template switching.

Sequencing used CD8+ T cells sorted from PBMCs, obtained approximately 13 days after vaccination. Source of these receptors: a man between 50 and 59 years old who received an inactivated influenza vaccine.

The chain combines TRBV12-3 or TRBV12-4 with TRBJ2-7, with a possible D match to TRBD2 (6 bases). This CDR3 is 14 amino acids long. V lost 5 bases to trimming and J lost 3 bases, with 14 bases between them. CDR3 protein: CASSPGPGGYEQYF. The CDR3 DNA is TGTGCCAGCAGTCCGGGACCCGGGGGCTACGAGCAGTACTTC.

Regarding this clonotype: A much larger clone lies a single base off, so this may be a read error. The V call is TRBV20-1, the J call TRBJ2-1, with D possibly TRBD2 on 6 matching bases. V was cut by 3 bases and J by 9 bases, with 30 bases left in between. CDR1 is DFQATT and CDR2 is SNEGSKA in the germline V gene (reference sequence). The CDR3 has 18 amino acids. The CDR3, as DNA: TGCAGTGCTAGCCGAATGCTAGCGTGGATCTCCTCTTATCCTGAGCAGTTCTTC. Amino acids: CSASRMLAWISSYPEQFF.

The chain has TRBV20-1 and TRBJ1-5, with no clear D. V lost 1 base and J lost 0, with 7 bases in between. CDR3 length: 14 amino acids. Germline V gene data show CDR1 as DFQATT and CDR2 as SNEGSKA (reference sequence). The DNA of the CDR3 is TGCAGTGCTAGAGCCGGTTATAGCAATCAGCCCCAGCATTTT. Its translation is CSARAGYSNQPQHF.

This clonotype came up a few times. V and J are TRBV4-3 and TRBJ2-3; a possible D gene is TRBD2 (5 bases). CDR1 is LGHNA and CDR2 is YSLEER in the germline V gene. V shed 3 bases and J shed 0 bases, with 13 bases lying between them. CDR3 length: 16 residues. The CDR3 nucleotides are TGCGCCAGCAGCCACGGGGTGGGCGCGAGCACAGATACGCAGTATTTT. Protein product: CASSHGVGASTDTQYF.

This clonotype has a handful of counts. The V and J genes are TRBV10-2 and TRBJ2-1; D possibly corresponds to TRBD1 (8 bases). V lost 5 bases and J lost 4, with 12 bases in between. Germline V CDR1 and CDR2: WSHSY, SAAADI. This CDR3 spans 14 amino acids. CDR3 residues: CASSTGGGYNEQFF. CDR3 coding DNA: TGCGCCAGCAGTACAGGGGGGGGATACAATGAGCAGTTCTTC.

In this sample, this clonotype turned up a few times. The V gene is TRBV2, the J gene TRBJ2-7; 7 nucleotides match TRBD1. CDR3 length: 13 amino acids. Trimming cost V 7 bases and J 3 bases; bases outside gene matches: 6. In germline, CDR1 is SNHLY, CDR2 FYNNEI. In DNA, the CDR3 is TGTGCCAGCACAGAGACAGGGAACTACGAGCAGTACTTC. This gives the protein CASTETGNYEQYF.

This clonotype was counted between two and nine times. The chain joins TRBV28 to TRBJ2-3; 9 nucleotides match TRBD1. This CDR3 is built from 18 residues. V lost 3 bases, J lost 4 bases, and 14 bases stayed unmatched. Germline V gene sequence: CDR1 MDHEN, CDR2 SYDVKM. The CDR3 DNA sequence: TGTGCCAGCAGTTTTTACGTAATGGGACAGGGAAGCGCAGATACGCAGTATTTT. Its protein product is CASSFYVMGQGSADTQYF.

This clonotype has more than one count but fewer than ten. The CDR3 is CASSQLAGGEWTGELFF. The DNA for the CDR3 is TGTGCCAGCAGCCAACTGGCAGGGGGTGAATGGACCGGGGAGCTGTTTTTT. This chain joins TRBV4-2 and TRBJ2-2, with 7 bases fitting TRBD1. V was pared by 2 bases and J by 5 bases, with 11 bases of the junction left unmatched. Germline V gene data show CDR1 as LGHNA and CDR2 as YNFKEQ. The CDR3 is made up of 17 amino acids.

The chain joins TRBV11-1 to TRBJ2-1, with 8 bases that match TRBD2. The CDR3 runs to 17 residues. J lost 8 bases, V lost 1 base, and 13 bases had no gene match. CDR1 SGHAT and CDR2 FQDESV come from the germline V gene (reference sequence). The CDR3 is CASSLESVGRASDEQFF. In nucleotides, the CDR3 is TGTGCCAGCAGCTTAGAATCAGTCGGGAGGGCGAGCGATGAGCAGTTCTTC.

This clonotype has only a few counts. The CDR3 DNA sequence: TGCGCCAGCAGCTTGGGACAGGGGACCGCCCGGTTCGAGCAGTACTTC. Encoded protein: CASSLGQGTARFEQYF. J is TRBJ2-7 and V is TRBV5-1; 8 bases fit TRBD1. The CDR3 runs 16 residues. The trim removed 0 bases at V and 6 bases at J, leaving 11 bases unmatched. Germline lookup yields CDR1 SGHRS and CDR2 YFSETQ.

This clonotype has at least ten counts. V is TRBV29-1 and J is TRBJ2-2, with no clear D. CDR1 and CDR2 (germline): SQVTM, ANQGSEA. V gave up 3 bases and J gave up 1 base, with 9 bases separating them. CDR3 length equals 14 residues. Here the CDR3 DNA reads TGCAGCGTTGATTCAGGTTTGAACACCGGGGAGCTGTTTTTT. Encoded protein: CSVDSGLNTGELFF.

This clonotype was seen repeatedly, ten times or more. The rearrangement links TRBV15 to TRBJ2-7; no clear D gene. CDR3 length equals 15 residues. From germline, CDR1 is LNHNV and CDR2 YYDKDF (reference sequence). V was trimmed by 0 bases and J by 3 bases, leaving 12 bases between them. Here the CDR3 reads CATSRDSLVYYEQYF. CDR3 DNA: TGTGCCACCAGCAGAGATTCCCTGGTATACTACGAGCAGTACTTC.

At least ten counts were recorded for this clonotype. The chain combines TRBV6-5 with TRBJ2-7, with D perhaps matching TRBD1 (6 bases). This CDR3 contains 14 residues. Germline CDR1 MNHEY, CDR2 SVGAGI. V shed 4 bases and J shed 1 base, with 11 bases lying between them. CDR3 in amino acids: CASSSRGESYEQYF. The DNA of the CDR3 is TGTGCCAGCAGTTCCAGGGGAGAGTCCTACGAGCAGTACTTC.

This clonotype turned up a few times. The chain has TRBV9 and TRBJ1-4; D gene ambiguous. Germline values: CDR1 SGDLS, CDR2 YYNGEE. The V gene lost 0 bases and the J gene lost 0 bases, with 9 bases spanning the gap. CDR3 length: 16 residues. The CDR3, as DNA: TGTGCCAGCAGCGTAGGGGAGACCACAACTAATGAAAAACTGTTTTTT. This gives the protein CASSVGETTTNEKLFF.

This rearrangement joins TRBV9 to TRBJ2-2; D might be TRBD1 or TRBD2, each matching 5 bases. Trimming took 2 bases from V and 2 from J, leaving 16 bases between them. CDR1 and CDR2 from the germline V gene are SGDLS and YYNGEE. The CDR3 is made up of 17 amino acids. CDR3: CASSVGDRRPNTGELFF. Here the CDR3 DNA reads TGTGCCAGCAGCGTGGGGGACCGCAGACCTAACACCGGGGAGCTGTTTTTT. The full variable domain, its missing parts supplied by reference TRBV9 and TRBJ2-2, is DSGVTQTPKHLITATGQRVTLRCSPRSGDLSVYWYQQSLDQGLQFLIQYYNGEERAKGNILERFSAQQFPDLHSELNLSSLELGDSALYFCASSVGDRRPNTGELFFGEGSRLTVL.

This chain's CDR3 is CASGTGVYEQYF. The CDR3 DNA follows: TGTGCCAGCGGGACGGGGGTATACGAGCAGTACTTC. The gene calls are TRBV5-6 and TRBJ2-7; perhaps TRBD2 as D (6 bases). V was pared by 7 bases and J by 4 bases, with 12 bases between. CDR3 length: 12 amino acids. The germline gives CDR1 SGHDT, CDR2 YYEEEE.

In this sample, this clonotype turned up many times. The V call is TRBV29-1, the J call TRBJ2-7; TRBD2 agrees at 7 bases. The trim removed 4 bases at V and 2 bases at J, leaving 5 bases unmatched. The CDR3 has 13 residues. From germline, CDR1 is SQVTM and CDR2 ANQGSEA. This CDR3 reads CSVAPGLAYEQYF. The CDR3, as DNA: TGCAGCGTTGCCCCCGGACTAGCCTACGAGCAGTACTTC.